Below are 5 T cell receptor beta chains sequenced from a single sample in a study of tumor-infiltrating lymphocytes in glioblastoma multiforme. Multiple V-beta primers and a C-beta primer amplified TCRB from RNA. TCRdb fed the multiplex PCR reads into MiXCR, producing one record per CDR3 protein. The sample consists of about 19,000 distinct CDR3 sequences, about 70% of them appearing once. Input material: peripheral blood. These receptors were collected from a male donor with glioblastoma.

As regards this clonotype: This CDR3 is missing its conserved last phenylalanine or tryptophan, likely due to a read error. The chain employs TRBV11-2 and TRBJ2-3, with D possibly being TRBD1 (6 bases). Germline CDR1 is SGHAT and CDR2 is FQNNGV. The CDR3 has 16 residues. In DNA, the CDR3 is TGTCCCAGCAGCTCCTACAGGGATGACAGGACGGATACGCAGTATTTG. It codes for CPSSSYRDDRTDTQYL.

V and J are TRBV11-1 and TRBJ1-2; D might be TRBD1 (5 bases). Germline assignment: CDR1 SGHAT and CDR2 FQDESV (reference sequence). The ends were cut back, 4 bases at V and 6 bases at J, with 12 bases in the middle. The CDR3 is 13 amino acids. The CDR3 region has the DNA TGTGCCAGCAGCTGGGGCGGGACGGATGGCTACACCTTC. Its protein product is CASSWGGTDGYTF.

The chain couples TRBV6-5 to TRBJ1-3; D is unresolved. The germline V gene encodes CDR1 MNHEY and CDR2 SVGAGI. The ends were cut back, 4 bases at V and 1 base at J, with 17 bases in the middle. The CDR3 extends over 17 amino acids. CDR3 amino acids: CASSLMSGSLSGNTIYF. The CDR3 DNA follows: TGTGCCAGCAGTTTAATGTCCGGGTCTTTATCTGGAAACACCATATATTTT.

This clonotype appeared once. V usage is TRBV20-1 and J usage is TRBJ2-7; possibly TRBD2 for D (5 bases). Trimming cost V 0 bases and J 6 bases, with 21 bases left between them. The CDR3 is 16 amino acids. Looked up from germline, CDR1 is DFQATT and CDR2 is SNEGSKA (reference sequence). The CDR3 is CSARDRSGRAACEQYF. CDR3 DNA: TGCAGTGCTAGAGATCGAAGCGGTAGGGCGGCCTGCGAGCAGTACTTC.

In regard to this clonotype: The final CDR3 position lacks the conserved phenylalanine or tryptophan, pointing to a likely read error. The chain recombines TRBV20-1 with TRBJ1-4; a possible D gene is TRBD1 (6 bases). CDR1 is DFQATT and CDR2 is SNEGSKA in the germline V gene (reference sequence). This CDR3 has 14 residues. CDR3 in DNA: TGCAGTGCTAGAGAGCCGGGGGCGCGAGAAAAGCTGTTTTTG. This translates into CSAREPGAREKLFL.